These 17 T cell receptor beta chains originate from one sample sequenced in a study of cytomegalovirus exposure and HLA in healthy donors. Primers for the PCR totalled 60 Vbeta and 13 Jbeta. Measured with immunoSEQ multiplex PCR; TCRdb has only the in-frame clones, and not every one. The table includes 250,000 or so clones, 75% to 85% detected once. Source material: PBMCs. The receptors shown here come from a woman aged 55-69 years in good health and CMV-seropositive.

The chain couples TRBV5-1 to TRBJ1-4, with a weak D call TRBD1 (6 bases). Germline CDR1 reads SGHRS; CDR2 reads YFSETQ. CDR3 size: 15 residues. V was cut by 4 bases and J by 2 bases, with 12 bases left in between. This chain's CDR3 is CASSRTGSTNEKLFF. For the CDR3, the DNA is TGCGCCAGCAGCCGCACAGGGTCGACTAATGAAAAACTGTTTTTT. The complete variable domain, with remaining parts taken from reference TRBV5-1 and TRBJ1-4, reads KAGVTQTPRYLIKTRGQQVTLSCSPISGHRSVSWYQQTPGQGLQFLFEYFSETQRNKGNFPGRFSGRQFSNSRSEMNVSTLELGDSALYLCASSRTGSTNEKLFFGSGTQLSVL.

The J gene is TRBJ2-7, the V gene TRBV18; TRBD1 matches 7 bases. The CDR3 runs to 13 residues. Losses at the gene ends were 3 bases for V and 7 bases for J; bases not matched to a gene: 6. Germline V gene data show CDR1 as KGHSH and CDR2 as LQKENI. CDR3: CASSPQTGNEQYF. DNA of the CDR3: TGTGCCAGCTCACCTCAGACAGGGAATGAGCAGTACTTC. Full variable domain (remainder filled in from reference TRBV18 and TRBJ2-7): NAGVMQNPRHLVRRRGQEARLRCSPMKGHSHVYWYRQLPEEGLKFMVYLQKENIIDESGMPKERFSAEFPKEGPSILRIQQVVRGDSAAYFCASSPQTGNEQYFGPGTRLTVT.

V gene TRBV5-1 combines with J gene TRBJ2-3, with a weak D call TRBD2 (6 bases). Germline V gene lookup returns CDR1 SGHRS and CDR2 YFSETQ. The CDR3 length is 14 residues. Trimming took 3 bases from V and 5 from J, leaving 13 bases between them. CDR3 region: CASSSTRTEDTQYF. The CDR3 DNA sequence: TGCGCCAGCAGCTCGACTAGAACCGAAGATACGCAGTATTTT.

Note on this clone: A junction boundary mismatches the germline segment, possibly from a read error. The chain has TRBV15 and TRBJ2-7; 7 bases line up with TRBD1. Germline values: CDR1 LNHNV, CDR2 YYDKDF (reference sequence). The CDR3 consists of 14 residues. The CDR3 DNA is TGTGCCACCAGCAGAGATTTTAGGGGGCACCAACGGCACTTC. Encoded protein: CATSRDFRGHQRHF.

The rearrangement uses TRBV27 and TRBJ1-1; D uncertain. Looked up from germline, CDR1 is MNHEY and CDR2 is SMNVEV (reference sequence). Trimming left V 0 bases short and J 3 bases short, with 11 bases between. The CDR3 has 15 residues. CDR3 region: CASSLSPSGYTEAFF. DNA of the CDR3: TGTGCCAGCAGTTTATCCCCCTCCGGGTACACTGAAGCTTTCTTT.

V usage is TRBV5-4 and J usage is TRBJ2-1; TRBD2 matches 12 bases. CDR1 and CDR2 (germline): SGHNT, YYREEE (reference sequence). Trimming at V came to 4 bases and at J to 4 bases, leaving 15 bases not matched to a gene. This CDR3 comprises 19 residues. CDR3 loop: CASSIRGLAGEGRYNEQFF. The CDR3 region has the DNA TGTGCCAGCAGCATCAGGGGACTAGCGGGCGAGGGGCGTTACAATGAGCAGTTCTTC.

Only a few counts were recorded for this clone. At one of its ends the junction is not consistent with the germline gene, which may arise from a read error. The chain is built from TRBV7-7 and TRBJ2-7, with 7 bases lining up with TRBD1. CDR1 SSHAT and CDR2 FNYEAQ come from the germline V gene (reference sequence). The CDR3 covers 15 residues. The CDR3 coding sequence is TGTGCTAGCAGCTTAGGCAAGGGGGCCCTCTACGAGCAGTACTTC. It codes for CASSLGKGALYEQYF.

This clone appeared a single time. CDR3 coding DNA: TGCGCCAGCAGCCAAGGTCGATTCGCGGCCCCCTACGAGCAGTACTTC. This translates into CASSQGRFAAPYEQYF. The chain recombines TRBV4-1 with TRBJ2-7, with D uncertain. Trimming took off 1 base at V and 2 bases at J, with 15 bases between the two ends. Germline lookup yields CDR1 MGHRA and CDR2 YSYEKL. The CDR3 sequence is 16 residues long.

The chain carries TRBV11-3 and TRBJ1-1; TRBD1 agrees at 7 bases. The V and J ends lost 1 base and 6 bases, in that order; junction bases with no gene match: 5. Germline CDR1 reads SGHNT; CDR2 reads YENEEA. The CDR3 totals 14 residues. CDR3 DNA: TGTGCCAGCAGCTTAGGGGTGGGACAGCCTGAAGCTTTCTTT. Protein sequence: CASSLGVGQPEAFF.

J is TRBJ1-2 and V is TRBV5-6; possibly TRBD1 for D (5 bases). The CDR3 runs 14 residues. V lost 3 bases to trimming and J lost 0 bases, with 9 bases between them. The germline V gene has CDR1 SGHDT and CDR2 YYEEEE. The CDR3 nucleotides read TGTGCCAGCAGCTGGAGGGGCACTAACTATGGCTACACCTTC. Its translation is CASSWRGTNYGYTF.

The rearrangement uses TRBV9 and TRBJ1-2, with a possible D match to TRBD1 (5 bases). The CDR3 has 14 residues. Germline assignment: CDR1 SGDLS and CDR2 YYNGEE. V gave up 7 bases and J gave up 2 bases, with 15 bases separating them. The CDR3 sequence is CASSGQGVNYGYTF. CDR3 nucleotide sequence: TGTGCCAGCTCCGGGCAAGGGGTAAACTATGGCTACACCTTC.

V usage is TRBV7-9 and J usage is TRBJ1-1; D gene unclear. V was pared by 2 bases and J by 1 base, with 2 bases between. CDR1 SEHNR and CDR2 FQNEAQ come from the germline V gene (reference sequence). CDR3 length equals 12 residues. In DNA, the CDR3 is TGTGCCAGCAGCTTACAGAACACTGAAGCTTTCTTT. Translation: CASSLQNTEAFF.

V gene TRBV5-1 combines with J gene TRBJ2-7; D possibly corresponds to TRBD1 (7 bases). This CDR3 region has 15 residues. Germline V lookup: CDR1 SGHRS, CDR2 YFSETQ. Trimming stripped 4 bases from V and 5 bases from J, with 19 bases between. For the CDR3, the DNA is TGCGCCAGCAGCCTCGGGGGCGGAGGGGGCCACGAGCAGTACTTC. It translates to CASSLGGGGGHEQYF.

The gene calls are TRBV6-4 and TRBJ2-2, with 8 bases that match TRBD2. The CDR3 runs to 15 residues. V dropped 6 bases and J dropped 2; count of bases not matched to a gene: 5. CDR1 is MRHNA, CDR2 SNTAGT, per germline. The CDR3 loop is CASRLLADNTGELFF. For the CDR3, the DNA is TGTGCCAGCAGATTACTAGCGGATAACACCGGGGAGCTGTTTTTT.

The chain combines TRBV5-1 with TRBJ2-5; perhaps TRBD2 as D (6 bases). Germline lookup yields CDR1 SGHRS and CDR2 YFSETQ. CDR3 size: 15 residues. Trimming left V 0 bases short and J 2 bases short, with 11 bases between. The chain's CDR3 is CASSLGSSAQETQYF. CDR3 sequence (DNA): TGCGCCAGCAGCTTGGGTTCTAGCGCACAAGAGACCCAGTACTTC.

The chain links TRBV30 to TRBJ2-3; TRBD2 agrees at 8 bases. CDR1 is GTSNPN and CDR2 is SVGIG in the germline V gene (reference sequence). The CDR3 extends over 15 amino acids. J lost 2 bases, V lost 2 bases, and 6 bases had no gene match. CDR3 amino acids: CAWSKLAVNTDTQYF. The CDR3 region has the DNA TGTGCCTGGAGTAAACTAGCGGTGAACACAGATACGCAGTATTTT.

The J gene is TRBJ2-7, the V gene TRBV4-1; possible D gene TRBD1, 6 bases. Trimming took 1 base from V and 9 from J, leaving 19 bases between them. This CDR3 comprises 15 residues. Germline CDR1 is MGHRA and CDR2 is YSYEKL. CDR3 sequence (DNA): TGCGCCAGCAGCCAAGTGGGGGACAAGATTTTCGGGCAGTACTTC. It translates to CASSQVGDKIFGQYF.